This T cell receptor beta chain derives from a study of response to subunit inactivated influenza vaccine. Study conclusions and caveats: The authors suggested that few new T cells are recruited per seasonal influenza vaccination.

The CDR3 consists of 15 residues. V gave up 2 bases and J gave up 8 bases, with 18 bases separating them. CDR1 and CDR2 (germline): LGHNA, YSLEER. TCRdb re-derived calls from the RT-PCR reads in MiXCR, one entry per CDR3 protein. The table shows 300,000 to 350,000 distinct CDR3 sequences, with 22% occurring only once. This clonotype has a handful of counts. Its antigen is as yet unknown. Sequenced material: PBMCs from blood, taken less than 22 months after vaccination. The chain uses TRBV4-3 and TRBJ1-2; D perhaps matches TRBD1 (6 bases). This receptor was taken from a man between 45 and 75 years old who received an inactivated influenza vaccine. CDR3 DNA sequence: TGCGCCAGCAGCCAATCCGGGGGCGGGGCCTGGGGCTACACCTTC. Translation gives CASSQSGGGAWGYTF.